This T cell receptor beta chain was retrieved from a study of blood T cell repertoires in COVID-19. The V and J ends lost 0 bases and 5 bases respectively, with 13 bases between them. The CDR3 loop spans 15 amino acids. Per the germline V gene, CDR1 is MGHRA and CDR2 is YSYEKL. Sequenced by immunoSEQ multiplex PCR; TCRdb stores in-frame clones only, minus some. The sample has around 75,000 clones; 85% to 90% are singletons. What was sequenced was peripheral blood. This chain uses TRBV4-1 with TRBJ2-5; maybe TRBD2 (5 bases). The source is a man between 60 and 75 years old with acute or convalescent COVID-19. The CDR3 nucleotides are TGCGCCAGCAGCCAAGATGGGCCTTCGGGGGAGACCCAGTACTTC. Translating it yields CASSQDGPSGETQYF.